Following are 10 T cell receptor beta chains from one sample sequenced in a study of blood T cells in healthy people across ages. Alongside a J-beta primer mix, a sample-barcoded 5' primer served in a second PCR lasting roughly 7 to 11 cycles. TCRdb fed the 5' RACE reads into MiXCR, producing one record per CDR3 protein. The sample contains roughly 800,000 distinct CDR3 sequences, under 30% of which appear only once. These same records also appear under a second study, on T cells of mothers and their children.

The specimen sequenced was blood. Receptor source: a boy between 10 and 17 years old in good health.

The chain links TRBV20-1 to TRBJ2-1; TRBD2 agrees at 10 bases. Germline V gene data show CDR1 as DFQATT and CDR2 as SNEGSKA (reference sequence). The CDR3 is 15 residues long. The J segment lost 1 base and the V segment lost 6 bases, leaving 6 bases of the junction unmatched. The CDR3 spells CSALLAGRSYNEQFF. In nucleotides, the CDR3 is TGCAGTGCCCTACTAGCGGGGCGTTCCTACAATGAGCAGTTCTTC.

The chain employs TRBV7-9 and TRBJ2-5, with a weak D call TRBD1 (5 bases). V gave up 5 bases and J gave up 4 bases, with 14 bases separating them. Germline V CDR1 and CDR2: SEHNR, FQNEAQ (reference sequence). CDR3 size: 14 residues. CDR3 amino acids: CASSPARVRETQYF. CDR3 bases: TGTGCCAGCAGCCCGGCCAGGGTTAGAGAGACCCAGTACTTC.

This clonotype was seen more than once but under ten times. The CDR3 nucleotides are TGTGCCAGCAGCTCCTCCGGGGACTTTGCCGAGCAGTACTTC. Encoded protein: CASSSSGDFAEQYF. V is TRBV11-3 and J is TRBJ2-5; the D gene is possibly TRBD2 (6 bases). TRBJ2-7 matches the DNA end more closely, so the J call is doubtful. The germline V gene has CDR1 SGHNT and CDR2 YENEEA. CDR3 length: 14 residues.

This clonotype came up a few times. V gene TRBV6-6 combines with J gene TRBJ1-1; no definite D call. There are 14 residues in the CDR3. Germline loops: CDR1 MNHNY, CDR2 SVGAGI (reference sequence). The V end was cut by 6 bases, the J end by 3 bases, with 14 bases between. The CDR3 reads CASSPLPPDTEAFF. CDR3 sequence (DNA): TGTGCCAGCAGCCCTCTGCCCCCGGACACTGAAGCTTTCTTT.

This clonotype was seen a few times. DNA for the CDR3: TGTGCCAGCAGTGTGGAGGGTTCCTACGAGCAGTACTTC. It yields the protein CASSVEGSYEQYF. This chain connects TRBV2 to TRBJ2-5, with a weak D call TRBD2 (6 bases). The DNA end lines up better with TRBJ2-7; the J call may be wrong. The CDR3 length is 13 residues. Looked up from germline, CDR1 is SNHLY and CDR2 is FYNNEI.

This clonotype has only a few counts. The J gene is TRBJ2-7, the V gene TRBV6-1, with TRBD1 identical over 7 bases. The V gene end was trimmed by 7 bases and the J gene end by 2 bases; junction bases not matched to a gene: 11. Germline V gene sequence: CDR1 MNHNS, CDR2 SASEGT. The CDR3 is 15 residues long. The CDR3 bases are TGTGCCAGCAATGACAAGACAGGGCTTCCCTACGAGCAGTACTTC. As protein: CASNDKTGLPYEQYF.

The chain employs TRBV6-5 and TRBJ2-5; a weak D match, TRBD2 (6 bases). With 6 bases removed from V and 5 bases from J, the gap between germline ends came to 13 bases. Germline V gene data show CDR1 as MNHEY and CDR2 as SVGAGI. The CDR3 runs 13 residues. Written as DNA, the CDR3 is TGTGCCAGCAGGGGGACTTCCTCCGAGACCCAGTACTTC. It yields the protein CASRGTSSETQYF.

This clonotype showed up just a few times. The J gene is TRBJ2-5, the V gene TRBV3-1; tentatively, D is TRBD2 (5 bases). The DNA end is more similar to TRBJ2-1, so the J call may be wrong. The germline V gene has CDR1 LGHDT and CDR2 YNNKEL (reference sequence). The CDR3 runs to 14 residues. The CDR3 loop is CASSQDLNGDEQFF. CDR3 DNA sequence: TGTGCCAGCAGCCAGGACTTGAACGGGGATGAGCAGTTCTTC.

This clonotype was picked up a small number of times. The chain has TRBV6-2 or TRBV6-3 and TRBJ1-5, with D perhaps TRBD1 (6 bases). The germline gives CDR1 MNHEY, CDR2 SVGEGT. The CDR3 length is 14 residues. The V end lost 4 bases, the J end lost 3 bases, and 10 bases lay between the germline ends. The CDR3 protein is CASSLQGNNQPQHF. The CDR3 bases are TGTGCCAGCAGTTTACAGGGCAACAATCAGCCCCAGCATTTT.

There are a few counts of this clonotype. This chain connects TRBV7-6 to TRBJ2-5; 7 bases fit TRBD2. Germline CDR1 is SGHVS and CDR2 is FNYEAQ. This CDR3 region has 13 residues. Trimming removed 0 bases from V and 10 bases from J; junction bases left unmatched: 5. The CDR3 DNA reads as TGTGCCAGCAGCTTAGCGGGAGGGCGGGGCCAGTACTTC. This gives the protein CASSLAGGRGQYF.